This T cell receptor beta chain was found in a study of CD8 T cells in ankylosing spondylitis. General study results and limits: In peripheral blood, disease-linked CD8+ clones occurred at relatively low frequencies. Previously reported in reactive arthritis synovial fluid and blood were some of the motif variants. Disease-linked clones were reportedly significantly enriched in matched ankylosing spondylitis synovial fluid. About 8 highly homologous variants made up a TCR beta motif, and this motif appeared characteristic of ankylosing spondylitis blood.

The authors made TCR beta libraries by quantitative 5'-RACE with molecular barcodes. In TCRdb, the 5' RACE reads were re-called with MiXCR into one record per CDR3 protein. The table lists hundreds of thousands of distinct CDR3 sequences, roughly 17% of them singletons. A remark on this clonotype: No antigen is known for it.

This CDR3 has 14 residues. The germline CDR1 and CDR2 sequences are LNHDA and SQIVND (reference sequence). V lost 6 bases, J lost 5 bases, and 8 bases stayed unmatched. The TCR sequence derives from a male donor with ankylosing spondylitis. Material for sequencing was blood, either unsorted or a sorted T cell fraction (not recorded which). The chain couples TRBV19 to TRBJ2-3, with 7 bases lining up with TRBD1. This chain's CDR3 is CASRPGQFRDTQYF. The CDR3 nucleotides read TGTGCCAGTAGGCCGGGACAGTTCAGAGATACGCAGTATTTT.